The sequence of this T cell receptor beta chain was determined in a study of T-cell memory formation after mild COVID-19. TCRdb passed the 5' RACE reads through MiXCR, listing each CDR3 protein once. The data show about 310,000 distinct CDR3 sequences, roughly a fifth seen once. This clonotype was counted a few times. The CDR3 consists of 19 residues. Germline CDR1 is LGHDT and CDR2 is YNNKEL (reference sequence). The V and J ends lost 4 bases and 4 bases respectively, with 28 bases between them. This receptor was obtained from a man between 18 and 29 years old who had mild COVID-19 (a few samples of this study predate the infection). Cell type and time point are not known. The chain has TRBV3-1 and TRBJ1-2, with D hard to call. Sequenced material: PBMCs or a T cell subset sorted from them (not recorded which). DNA of the CDR3: TGTGCCAGCAGCCCGGTCGGCAGCGTAGTCGGCGGTAGACGCTATGGCTACACCTTC. This encodes CASSPVGSVVGGRRYGYTF.